This T cell receptor beta chain was retrieved from a study of shared clonotypes between healthy human individuals. Donors were healthy HIV-negative adults without recently reported acute infections or vaccinations. As concerns this clone: The antigen is undetermined.

Findings and limits, study-wide: Clonotype sharing levels among donors were expected to vary with sequencing depth.

TCRdb's table, derived via immunoSEQ multiplex PCR, lists solely in-frame clones and lacks some. This sample yields millions of clones, of which 95% are seen a single time; 0.1% to 0.15% belongs to the top ten. The CDR3 runs to 13 residues. The V and J ends lost 1 base and 4 bases respectively, with 2 bases between them. Germline CDR1 and CDR2: SGHDN and FVKESK. The genes are TRBV14 and TRBJ1-6; the D is unclear. The sequenced sample consisted of naive CD4+ T cells sorted from blood. Subset defined: CD45RA+ positively selected. The receptor's source is a man between 18 and 35 years old in good health. This CDR3 reads CASSQAYNSPLHF. The CDR3 DNA reads TGTGCCAGCAGCCAAGCATATAATTCACCCCTCCACTTT.